The next 7 T cell receptor beta chains were all read from a single sample in a study of blood T cell repertoires in COVID-19. Assay used: immunoSEQ multiplex PCR; TCRdb lists only in-frame clones, some missing. The sample has about 220,000 clones, more than 65% seen once. Sequencing was performed on peripheral blood. The origin of the receptors is a woman aged 80 or over with acute or convalescent COVID-19.

CDR3: CSVLRQMITDTQYF. DNA for the CDR3: TGCAGCGTCTTACGACAGATGATCACAGATACGCAGTATTTT. This sequence joins TRBV29-1 and TRBJ2-3, with a tentative D call TRBD1 (5 bases). CDR1 and CDR2 from the germline V gene are SQVTM and ANQGSEA. The CDR3 covers 14 residues. Trimming cost V 6 bases and J 2 bases, with 15 bases left between them.

The chain uses TRBV9 and TRBJ2-7, with D perhaps TRBD2 (5 bases). The CDR3 runs 13 residues. CDR1 and CDR2 from the germline V gene are SGDLS and YYNGEE. V lost 8 bases, J lost 6 bases, and 18 bases lay in between. Here the CDR3 DNA reads TGTGCCAGTGCGAAGAGCCGGGAAGGCGAGCAGTACTTC. This gives the protein CASAKSREGEQYF.

CDR3 residues: CASSIRQGTGEQFF. CDR3 bases: TGTGCCAGCAGCATAAGACAGGGGACAGGTGAGCAGTTCTTC. The chain couples TRBV7-3 to TRBJ2-1; 8 nucleotides agree with TRBD1. The CDR3 contains 14 residues. CDR1 is SGHTA and CDR2 is FQGTGA in the germline V gene. After removal of 5 bases from V and 9 bases from J, the junction contained 9 bases not matched to a gene.

The V and J genes are TRBV20-1 and TRBJ2-7, with D hard to call. The CDR3 spans 15 residues. Between the trimmed V and J ends, which lost 3 bases and 1 base, there was a span of 16 bases. From germline, CDR1 is DFQATT and CDR2 SNEGSKA (reference sequence). The chain's CDR3 is CSASNRGTGSYEQYF. Here the CDR3 DNA reads TGCAGTGCTAGTAATCGAGGTACCGGTTCCTACGAGCAGTACTTC.

This rearrangement joins TRBV7-9 to TRBJ1-1; D perhaps matches TRBD1 (6 bases). Trimming removed 6 bases at V and 0 bases at J, with 20 bases between. The CDR3 contains 17 residues. CDR1 SEHNR and CDR2 FQNEAQ come from the germline V gene (reference sequence). The CDR3 here is CASRENPGHEMNTEAFF. CDR3 DNA: TGTGCCAGCAGAGAGAATCCGGGACATGAAATGAACACTGAAGCTTTCTTT.

In its sample, this clone was seen a few times. Written as DNA, the CDR3 is TGTGCCAGCAGCCAAGGGGGACTAGCTGTCGGGGAGCTGTTTTTT. Amino acid sequence: CASSQGGLAVGELFF. V usage is TRBV3-1 (or the pseudogene TRBV3-2) and J usage is TRBJ2-2; 9 nucleotides align to TRBD2. J lost 7 bases, V lost 1 base, and 4 bases had no gene match. The germline CDR1 and CDR2 sequences are LGHDT and YNNKEL (reference sequence). This CDR3 spans 15 amino acids.

The chain carries TRBV27 and TRBJ1-4; D unclear. This CDR3 comprises 13 residues. Trimming shortened V by 5 bases and J by 4 bases, and 8 bases separated the two germline ends. CDR1 MNHEY and CDR2 SMNVEV come from the germline V gene (reference sequence). The CDR3 nucleotides are TGTGCCAGCAGTAGCCTCCTTAATGAAAAACTGTTTTTT. Encoded protein: CASSSLLNEKLFF.